This TCR beta chain stems from a study of T cells in Graves' hyperthyroidism and ophthalmopathy. Study-level information: Blood was drawn when the patient was first diagnosed and still untreated. General observations from the study: Ophthalmopathy, as predicted by the model, came a median roughly 6.5 months after the prediction. Most thyroid clonotypes expanded above 0.001 appeared in blood too.

This clonotype was recorded once. Its antigen is unidentified. RNA transcripts yielded amplified TCR beta CDR3 regions. TCR CDR3 regions were first amplified by RT-PCR with HTBI primers. TCRdb recomputed calls from the multiplex PCR reads with MiXCR, one row per CDR3 protein. The profile shows around 260,000 distinct CDR3 sequences, 25% to 30% of them singletons. The CDR3 covers 13 residues. Trimming shortened V by 2 bases and J by 7 bases, and 12 bases separated the two germline ends. Per the germline V gene, CDR1 is SGHAT and CDR2 is FQDESV (reference sequence). This TCR was sampled from a man aged 35 to 55 with Graves' hyperthyroidism that later progressed to Graves' ophthalmopathy. The chain recombines TRBV11-1 with TRBJ2-7; no clear D gene. The source material was blood. CDR3 sequence: CASSLPSSGEQYF. In DNA, the CDR3 is TGTGCCAGCAGCTTACCTAGTTCCGGGGAGCAGTACTTC.